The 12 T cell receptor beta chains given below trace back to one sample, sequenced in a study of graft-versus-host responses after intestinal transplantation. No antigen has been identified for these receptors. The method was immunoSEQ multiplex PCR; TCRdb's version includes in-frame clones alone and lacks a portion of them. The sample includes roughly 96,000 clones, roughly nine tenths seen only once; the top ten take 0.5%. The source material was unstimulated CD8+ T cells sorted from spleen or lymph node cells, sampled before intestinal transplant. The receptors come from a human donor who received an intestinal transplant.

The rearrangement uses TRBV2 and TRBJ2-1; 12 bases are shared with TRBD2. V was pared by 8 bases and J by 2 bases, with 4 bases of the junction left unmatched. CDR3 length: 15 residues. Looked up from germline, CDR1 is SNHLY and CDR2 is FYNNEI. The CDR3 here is CASSASGGAYNEQFF. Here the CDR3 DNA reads TGTGCCAGCTCGGCTAGCGGGGGGGCCTACAATGAGCAGTTCTTC.

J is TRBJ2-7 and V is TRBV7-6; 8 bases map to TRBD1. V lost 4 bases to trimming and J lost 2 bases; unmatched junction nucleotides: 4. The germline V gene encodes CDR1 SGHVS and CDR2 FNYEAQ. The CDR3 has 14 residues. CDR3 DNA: TGTGCCAGCAGCTCCGGGACAGGAGCCTACGAGCAGTACTTC. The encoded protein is CASSSGTGAYEQYF.

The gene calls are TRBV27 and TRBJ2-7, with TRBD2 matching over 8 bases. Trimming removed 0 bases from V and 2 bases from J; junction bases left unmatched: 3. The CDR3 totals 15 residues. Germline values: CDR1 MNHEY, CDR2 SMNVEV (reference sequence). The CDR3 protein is CASSLSAGRAYEQYF. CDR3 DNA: TGTGCCAGCAGTTTATCAGCCGGGAGGGCCTACGAGCAGTACTTC.

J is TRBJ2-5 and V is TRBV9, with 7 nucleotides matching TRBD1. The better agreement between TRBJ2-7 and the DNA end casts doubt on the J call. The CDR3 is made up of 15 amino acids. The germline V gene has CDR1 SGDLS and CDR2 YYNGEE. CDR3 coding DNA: TGTGCCAGCAGCCCCCGGGACAGTCGGAACTACGAGCAGTACTTC. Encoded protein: CASSPRDSRNYEQYF.

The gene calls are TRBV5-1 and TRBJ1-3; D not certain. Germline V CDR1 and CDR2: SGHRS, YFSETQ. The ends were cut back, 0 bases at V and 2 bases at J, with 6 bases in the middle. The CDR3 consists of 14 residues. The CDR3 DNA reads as TGCGCCAGCAGCTTGGCCCCGGCTGGAAACACCATATATTTT. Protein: CASSLAPAGNTIYF.

The chain's CDR3 is CASSLLADDEYEQYF. The CDR3 DNA is TGCGCCAGCAGCTTACTAGCGGACGACGAGTACGAGCAGTACTTC. The chain has TRBV5-1 and TRBJ2-7; 8 positions match TRBD2. The CDR3 runs to 15 residues. The junction had 8 bases not matched to a gene; V was cut back by 2 bases and J by 4 bases. Germline CDR1 is SGHRS and CDR2 is YFSETQ.

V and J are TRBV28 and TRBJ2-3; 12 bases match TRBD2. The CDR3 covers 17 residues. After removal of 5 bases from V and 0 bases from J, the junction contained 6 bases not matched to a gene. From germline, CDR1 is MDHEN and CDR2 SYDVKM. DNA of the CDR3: TGTGCCAGCAGTCCGCAACTAGCGGGAGGCAGCACAGATACGCAGTATTTT. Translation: CASSPQLAGGSTDTQYF.

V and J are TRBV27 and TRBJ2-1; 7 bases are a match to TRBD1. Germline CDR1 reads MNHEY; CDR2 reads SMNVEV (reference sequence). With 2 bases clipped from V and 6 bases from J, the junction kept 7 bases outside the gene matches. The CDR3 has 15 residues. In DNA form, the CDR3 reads TGTGCCAGCAGTTTACCCCAGACAGGGACCAATGAGCAGTTCTTC. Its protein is CASSLPQTGTNEQFF.

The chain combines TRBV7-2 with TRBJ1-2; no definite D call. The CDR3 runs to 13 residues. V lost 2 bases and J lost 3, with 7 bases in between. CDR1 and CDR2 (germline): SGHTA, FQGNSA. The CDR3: CASSLYTDYGYTF. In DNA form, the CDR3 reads TGTGCCAGCAGCTTATACACCGACTATGGCTACACCTTC.

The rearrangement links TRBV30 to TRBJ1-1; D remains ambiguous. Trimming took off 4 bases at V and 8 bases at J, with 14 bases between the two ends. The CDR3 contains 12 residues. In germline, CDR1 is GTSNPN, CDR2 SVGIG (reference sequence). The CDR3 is CAWTIRGLEAFF. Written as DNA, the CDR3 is TGTGCCTGGACCATACGAGGTTTAGAAGCTTTCTTT. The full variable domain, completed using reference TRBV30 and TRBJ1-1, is SQTIHQWPATLVQPVGSPLSLECTVEGTSNPNLYWYRQAAGRGLQLLFYSVGIGQISSEVPQNLSASRPQDRQFILSSKKLLLSDSGFYLCAWTIRGLEAFFGQGTRLTVV.

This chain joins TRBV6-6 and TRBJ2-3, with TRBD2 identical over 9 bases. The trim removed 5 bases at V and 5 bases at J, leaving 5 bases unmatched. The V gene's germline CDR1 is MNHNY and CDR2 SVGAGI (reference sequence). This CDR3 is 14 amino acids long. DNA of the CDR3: TGTGCCAGCAGTCCGGGACTAGCAGGAGATACGCAGTATTTT. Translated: CASSPGLAGDTQYF.

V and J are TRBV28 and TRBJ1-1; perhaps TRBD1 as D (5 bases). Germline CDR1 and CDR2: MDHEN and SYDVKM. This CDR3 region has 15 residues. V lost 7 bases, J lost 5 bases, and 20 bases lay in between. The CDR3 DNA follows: TGTGCCAGCACCTCGTTCAGGGATGGTGTGACTGAAGCTTTCTTT. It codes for CASTSFRDGVTEAFF.